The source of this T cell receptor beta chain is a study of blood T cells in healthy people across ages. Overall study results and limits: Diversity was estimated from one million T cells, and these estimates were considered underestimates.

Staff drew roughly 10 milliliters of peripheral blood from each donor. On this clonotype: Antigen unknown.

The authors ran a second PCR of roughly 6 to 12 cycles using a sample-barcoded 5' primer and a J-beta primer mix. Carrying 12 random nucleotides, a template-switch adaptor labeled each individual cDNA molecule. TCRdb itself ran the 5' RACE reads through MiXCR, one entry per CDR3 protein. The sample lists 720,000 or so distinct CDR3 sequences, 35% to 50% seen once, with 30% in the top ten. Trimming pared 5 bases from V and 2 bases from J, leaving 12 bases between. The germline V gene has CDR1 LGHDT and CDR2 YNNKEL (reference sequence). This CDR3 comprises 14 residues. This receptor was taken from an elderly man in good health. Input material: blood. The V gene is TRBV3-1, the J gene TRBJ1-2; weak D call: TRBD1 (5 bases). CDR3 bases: TGTGCCAGCAGCACCCGACAGCCCAACTATGGCTACACCTTC. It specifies CASSTRQPNYGYTF.